This is a list of T cell receptor beta chains from one sample in a study of human T cells and chemical hapten exposure. Using its own MiXCR run on the RACE reads, TCRdb lists one record per CDR3 protein. The table lists some 380,000 distinct CDR3 sequences, roughly 5% of them singletons. The sequenced sample was whole blood, obtained in connection with sensitization to the hapten diphenylcyclopropenone (DPC). The receptors shown here come from a woman aged 50 to 60 with alopecia areata. Some clones in this sample may be carry-over from other donors' samples. The CDR3 runs from the conserved cysteine through the conserved F or W. The D gene is left open where the match is weak. Clone size is shown for a subset of rows, as once, few, many or a class of expanded clone.

v_call,d_call,clone_size,j_call,cdr3_aa,cdr3_nt
TRBV20-1,TRBD2,-,TRBJ2-3,CSALAGPSTDTQYF,TGCAGTGCCCTAGCGGGGCCTAGCACAGATACGCAGTATTTT
TRBV5-1,-,many,TRBJ2-7,CASSSIVQGGNYEQYF,TGCGCCAGCAGCTCTATCGTACAGGGCGGAAACTACGAGCAGTACTTC
TRBV20-1,-,few,TRBJ2-1,CSARDPGNNEQFF,TGCAGTGCTAGAGATCCAGGGAACAATGAGCAGTTCTTC
TRBV3-1,-,many,TRBJ1-3,CASSQAGGGVSGNTIYF,TGTGCCAGCAGCCAAGCGGGGGGAGGGGTATCTGGAAACACCATATATTTT
TRBV15,-,many,TRBJ2-7,CATSSGLFYEQYF,TGTGCCACCAGCAGTGGACTTTTCTACGAGCAGTACTTC
TRBV12-3/TRBV12-4,TRBD1,many,TRBJ1-1,CASSYLTGTGNTEAFF,TGTGCCAGCAGTTACTTAACCGGGACAGGGAACACTGAAGCTTTCTTT
TRBV12-3/TRBV12-4,TRBD1,few,TRBJ1-3,CASRTTGAGSGNTIYF,TGTGCCAGCAGGACGACAGGGGCCGGCTCTGGAAACACCATATATTTT
TRBV24-1,-,-,TRBJ2-1,CATSDPRWDEQFF,TGTGCCACCAGTGATCCTCGATGGGATGAGCAGTTCTTC
TRBV5-1,TRBD1,many,TRBJ2-3,CASSRTGDSTDTQYF,TGCGCCAGCAGTCGGACAGGGGACAGCACAGATACGCAGTATTTT
TRBV12-3/TRBV12-4,TRBD1,many,TRBJ1-5,CASSQGGQGGQPQHF,TGTGCCAGCAGCCAAGGGGGACAGGGCGGCCAGCCCCAGCATTTT
TRBV9,-,many,TRBJ2-7,CASSVEPAGPYEQYF,TGTGCCAGCAGCGTAGAACCAGCGGGCCCCTACGAGCAGTACTTC
TRBV2,-,once,TRBJ2-3,CASRSLGNEVTDTQYF,TGTGCCAGCAGATCCCTAGGTAATGAGGTCACAGATACGCAGTATTTT
TRBV5-5,-,many,TRBJ2-3,CASSWGGSSTDTQYF,TGTGCCAGCAGCTGGGGCGGATCGAGCACAGATACGCAGTATTTT
TRBV4-2,-,many,TRBJ1-1,CASSQTGSTEAFF,TGTGCCAGCAGCCAGACGGGAAGTACTGAAGCTTTCTTT
TRBV29-1,-,few,TRBJ2-7,CSVERVGEQYF,TGCAGCGTTGAGAGGGTGGGCGAGCAGTACTTC
TRBV3-1,-,many,TRBJ1-1,CASSQTLNTEAFF,TGTGCCAGCAGCCAGACTTTGAACACTGAAGCTTTCTTT
TRBV7-2,-,-,TRBJ2-3,CASRRLPWDTQYF,TGTGCCAGCCGGAGACTACCATGGGATACGCAGTATTTT
TRBV10-3,-,few,TRBJ1-2,CAISENGYGYTF,TGTGCCATCAGTGAAAACGGTTATGGCTACACCTTC
TRBV7-2,-,-,TRBJ2-5,CASSLTRQETQYF,TGTGCCAGCAGCTTAACCCGGCAAGAGACCCAGTACTTC
TRBV29-1,-,many,TRBJ2-3,CSVGLATDTQYF,TGCAGCGTTGGTTTAGCGACAGATACGCAGTATTTT